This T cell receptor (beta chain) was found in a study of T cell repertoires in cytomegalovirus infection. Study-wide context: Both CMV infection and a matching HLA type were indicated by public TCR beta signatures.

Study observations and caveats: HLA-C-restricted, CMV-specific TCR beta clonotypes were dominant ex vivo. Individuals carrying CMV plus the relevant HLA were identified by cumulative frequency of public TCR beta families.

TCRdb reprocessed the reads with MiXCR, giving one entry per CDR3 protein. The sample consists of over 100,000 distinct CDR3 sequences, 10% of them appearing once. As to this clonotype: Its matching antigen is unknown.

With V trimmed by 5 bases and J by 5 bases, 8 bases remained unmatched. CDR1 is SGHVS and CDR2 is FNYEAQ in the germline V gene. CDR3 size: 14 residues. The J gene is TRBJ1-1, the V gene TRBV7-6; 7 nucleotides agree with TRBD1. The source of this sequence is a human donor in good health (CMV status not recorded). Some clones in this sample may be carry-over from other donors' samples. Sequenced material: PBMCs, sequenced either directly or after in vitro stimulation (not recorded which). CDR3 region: CASSTRQGLTEAFF. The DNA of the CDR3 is TGTGCCAGCAGCACGCGACAGGGTTTAACTGAAGCTTTCTTT.